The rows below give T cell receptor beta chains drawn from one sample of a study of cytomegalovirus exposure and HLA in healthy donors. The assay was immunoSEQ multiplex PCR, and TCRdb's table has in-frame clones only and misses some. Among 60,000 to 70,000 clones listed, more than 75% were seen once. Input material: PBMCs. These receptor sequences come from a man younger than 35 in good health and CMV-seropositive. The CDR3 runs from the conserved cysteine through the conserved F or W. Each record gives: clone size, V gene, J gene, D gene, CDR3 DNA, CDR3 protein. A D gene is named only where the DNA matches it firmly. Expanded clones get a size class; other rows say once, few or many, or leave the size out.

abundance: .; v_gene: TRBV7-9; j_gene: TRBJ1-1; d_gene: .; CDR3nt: TGTGCCAGCAGCTTCGGGAACACTGAAGCTTTCTTT; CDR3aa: CASSFGNTEAFF
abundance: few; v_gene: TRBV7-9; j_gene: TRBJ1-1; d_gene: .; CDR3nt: TGTGCCAGCAGCTTAGCAATTACAGGGCGAGCGGATGAAGCTTTCTTT; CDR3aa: CASSLAITGRADEAFF
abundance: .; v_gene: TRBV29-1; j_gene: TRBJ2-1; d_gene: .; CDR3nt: TGCAGCGTTGTGGACAGCAATGAGCAGTTCTTC; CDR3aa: CSVVDSNEQFF
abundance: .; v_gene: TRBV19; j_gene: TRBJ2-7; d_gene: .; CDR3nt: TGTGCCAGTAGTCCAGCGTTCGAGCAGTACTTC; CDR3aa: CASSPAFEQYF
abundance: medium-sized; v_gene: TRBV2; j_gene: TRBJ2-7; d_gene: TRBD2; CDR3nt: TGTGCCAGCAGAGCCGGGACTAGCAGTCTTGTTGAGCAGTACTTC; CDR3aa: CASRAGTSSLVEQYF
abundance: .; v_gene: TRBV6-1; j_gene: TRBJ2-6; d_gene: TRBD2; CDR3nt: TGTGCCAGCAGTGAAGTGGCGGGAGCGGGGGCCAACGTCCTGACTTTC; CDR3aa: CASSEVAGAGANVLTF
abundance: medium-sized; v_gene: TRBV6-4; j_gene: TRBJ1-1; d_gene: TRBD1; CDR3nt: TGTGCCAGCAGTTCGACAGGGATAGACACTGAAGCTTTCTTT; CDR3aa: CASSSTGIDTEAFF
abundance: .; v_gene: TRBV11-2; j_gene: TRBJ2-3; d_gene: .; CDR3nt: TGTGCCAGCAGCTTAGTTCGGGGTGGGCCAGATACGCAGTATTTT; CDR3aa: CASSLVRGGPDTQYF
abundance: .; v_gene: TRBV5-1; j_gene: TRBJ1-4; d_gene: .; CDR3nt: TGCGCCAGCAGCTACCAAGGGGAGGCTAATGAAAAACTGTTTTTT; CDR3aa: CASSYQGEANEKLFF
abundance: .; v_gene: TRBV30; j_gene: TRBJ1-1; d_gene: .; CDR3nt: TGTGCCTGGAGCGCCGGGGGGGGGACTGAAGCTTTCTTT; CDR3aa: CAWSAGGGTEAFF
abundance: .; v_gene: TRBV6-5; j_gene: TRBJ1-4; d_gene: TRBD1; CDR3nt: TGTGCCAGCAGTTACTTACAGGGGGCGAGTGAAAAACTGTTTTTT; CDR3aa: CASSYLQGASEKLFF
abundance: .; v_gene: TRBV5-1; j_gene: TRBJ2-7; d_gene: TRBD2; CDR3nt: TGCGCCAGCAGGCTAGCGGGAGGGCACGAGCAGTACTTC; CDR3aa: CASRLAGGHEQYF
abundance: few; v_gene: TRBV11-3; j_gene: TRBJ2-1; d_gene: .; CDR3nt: TGTGCCAGCAGCTCCGACAATGAAGAGCAGTTCTTC; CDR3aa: CASSSDNEEQFF
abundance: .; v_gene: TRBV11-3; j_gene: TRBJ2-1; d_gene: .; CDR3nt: TGTGCCAGCAGCTTAACCAGCGGATCCTACAATGAGCAGTTCTTC; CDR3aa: CASSLTSGSYNEQFF
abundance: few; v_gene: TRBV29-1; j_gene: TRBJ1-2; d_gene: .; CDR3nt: TGCAGCGTTGAACGGACAGTCGGTGGCTACACCTTC; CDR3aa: CSVERTVGGYTF
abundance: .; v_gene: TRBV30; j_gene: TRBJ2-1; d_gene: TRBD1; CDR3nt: TGTGCCTGGGGACAGGGACATGGTGAGCAGTTCTTC; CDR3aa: CAWGQGHGEQFF
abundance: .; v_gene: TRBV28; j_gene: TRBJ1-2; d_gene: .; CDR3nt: TGTGCCAGCAGTCAACTACAAACAGGGTCGCGCTACACCTTC; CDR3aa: CASSQLQTGSRYTF
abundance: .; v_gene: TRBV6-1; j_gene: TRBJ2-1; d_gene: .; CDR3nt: TGTGCCAGCAGTGAAGCCAGTGACTCCTACAATGAGCAGTTCTTC; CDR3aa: CASSEASDSYNEQFF
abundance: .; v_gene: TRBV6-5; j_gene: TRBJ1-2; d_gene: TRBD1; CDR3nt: TGTGCCAGCAGTTACTCGGGCAGGGGGGACTATGGCTACACCTTC; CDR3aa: CASSYSGRGDYGYTF
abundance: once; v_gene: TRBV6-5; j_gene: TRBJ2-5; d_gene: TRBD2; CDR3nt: TGTGCCAGCACTCCTCTAGCGGGAGTAGAAGAGACCCAGTACTTC; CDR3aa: CASTPLAGVEETQYF
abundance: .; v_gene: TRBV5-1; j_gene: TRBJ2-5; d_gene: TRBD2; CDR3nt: TGCGCCAGCAGCCGAGGGGGGCCCCTAGCGGGAGGGCCAGGCCAAGAGACCCAGTACTTC; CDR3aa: CASSRGGPLAGGPGQETQYF
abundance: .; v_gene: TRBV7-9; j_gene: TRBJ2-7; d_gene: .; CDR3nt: TGTGCCAGCAGCTTAGCCGGTGGCGAGCAGTACTTC; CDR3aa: CASSLAGGEQYF
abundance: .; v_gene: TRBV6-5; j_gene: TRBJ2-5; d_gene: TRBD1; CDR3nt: TGTGCCAGCAGTTACTCTTACAGGGGATTCCAAGAGACCCAGTACTTC; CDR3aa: CASSYSYRGFQETQYF
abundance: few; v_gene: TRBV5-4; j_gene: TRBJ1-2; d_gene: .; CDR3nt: TGTGCCAGCAGCGCTACAGGGAAATATGGCTACACCTTC; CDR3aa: CASSATGKYGYTF
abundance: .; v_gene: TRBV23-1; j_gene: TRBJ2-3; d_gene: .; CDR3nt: TGCGCCAGCAGTCAAAAACAGGGCCATAAGAATACGCAGTATTTT; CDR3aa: CASSQKQGHKNTQYF
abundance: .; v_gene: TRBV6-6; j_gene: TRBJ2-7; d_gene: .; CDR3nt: TGTGCCAGCACCCCCAAGCGTGGGGGGGCCAACGAGCAGTACTTC; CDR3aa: CASTPKRGGANEQYF
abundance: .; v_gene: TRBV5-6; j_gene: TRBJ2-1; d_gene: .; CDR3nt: TGTGCCAGCAGCTCCCAAATGGACAGAAAGAGCTCCTACAATGAGCAGTTCTTC; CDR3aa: CASSSQMDRKSSYNEQFF
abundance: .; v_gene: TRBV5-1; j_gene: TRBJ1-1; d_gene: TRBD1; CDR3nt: TGCGCCAGCAGCTGGGACAGGGGTGAAGCTTTCTTT; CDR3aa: CASSWDRGEAFF
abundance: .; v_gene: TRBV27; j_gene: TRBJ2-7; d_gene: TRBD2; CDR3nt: TGTGCCAGCAGTTCAGGCGGGGGGGCTCCCAACGAGCAGTACTTC; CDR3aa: CASSSGGGAPNEQYF
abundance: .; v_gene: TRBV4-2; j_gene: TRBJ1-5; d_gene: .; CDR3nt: TGTGCCAGCAGCCAAGATCTCGAGGCGGGCGGTCAGCCCCAGCATTTT; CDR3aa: CASSQDLEAGGQPQHF
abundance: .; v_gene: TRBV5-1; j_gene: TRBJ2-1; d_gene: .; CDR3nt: TGCGCCAGCAGCCCGGCAGGAAATGAGCAGTTCTTC; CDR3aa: CASSPAGNEQFF
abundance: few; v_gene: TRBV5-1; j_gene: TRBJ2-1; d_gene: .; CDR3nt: TGCGCCAGCAGCCCTATAACAGGGTACAATGAGCAGTTCTTC; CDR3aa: CASSPITGYNEQFF
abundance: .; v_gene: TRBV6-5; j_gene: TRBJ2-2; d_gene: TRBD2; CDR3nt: TGTGCCAGCAGTAACGGACTAGCGGGGGCCGGGGAGCTGTTTTTT; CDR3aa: CASSNGLAGAGELFF